This T cell receptor (beta chain) was recovered during a study of blood T cell repertoires in COVID-19. Overall study context: Researchers got acute and convalescent COVID-19 samples from the United States, Italy and Spain. Sources were T cells, B-cell-depleted T cells, or PBMCs; the material itself was cDNA or gDNA.

As originally analysed: Estimation of nucleated cell counts relied on the amplification of reference gene primers. The table came from immunoSEQ multiplex PCR; TCRdb's copy has only in-frame clones and leaves some out. The DNA was the basis for D and trimming; V, J and clone size are from that table. The sample includes approximately 150,000 clones, approximately 84% of them seen just once. The CDR3 has 14 amino acids. CDR1 SGHDT and CDR2 YYEEEE come from the germline V gene. Trimming shortened V by 4 bases and J by 7 bases, and 17 bases separated the two germline ends. The specimen sequenced was peripheral blood. The V gene is TRBV5-6, the J gene TRBJ1-2; D is possibly TRBD1 (6 bases). This TCR came from a woman of 80 years or more with COVID-19, enrolled during active disease. The CDR3 protein is CASSTRGGALGYTF. The CDR3 DNA reads TGTGCCAGCAGCACCCGGGGGGGGGCGCTTGGCTACACCTTC.